These 29 T cell receptor beta chains came from one sample sequenced in a study of cytomegalovirus exposure and HLA in healthy donors. Method: immunoSEQ multiplex PCR; TCRdb's copy keeps in-frame clones and lacks some. Of 150,000 to 200,000 clones in the sample, about 80% were seen once. Sequenced sample: PBMCs. The receptors originated from a young man in good health and CMV-seropositive.

The chain couples TRBV6-5 to TRBJ2-5, with 10 bases matching TRBD2. V was pared by 4 bases and J by 3 bases, with 5 bases of the junction left unmatched. This CDR3 is 15 amino acids long. Germline V gene sequence: CDR1 MNHEY, CDR2 SVGAGI. DNA for the CDR3: TGTGCCAGCAGTTCCCGGACTAGCGGTGAAGAGACCCAGTACTTC. Translation: CASSSRTSGEETQYF.

The chain employs TRBV5-1 and TRBJ2-5; TRBD2 matches at 10 bases. Germline V CDR1 and CDR2: SGHRS, YFSETQ. The length of the CDR3 is 15 residues. Losses at the gene ends were 1 base for V and 3 bases for J; bases not matched to a gene: 3. CDR3 DNA: TGCGCCAGCAGCTTGCGAGCGGGAGGGGAAGAGACCCAGTACTTC. Amino acid sequence: CASSLRAGGEETQYF.

This clone was recorded a few times. The CDR3 sequence is CASSLPLGTRNNEQFF. The CDR3 nucleotides read TGTGCCAGCAGCCTACCCCTCGGGACTAGGAACAATGAGCAGTTCTTC. The rearrangement uses TRBV5-4 and TRBJ2-1; TRBD2 matches 8 bases. Germline CDR1 and CDR2: SGHNT and YYREEE (reference sequence). V shed 4 bases, J shed 5 bases, and the junction held 11 bases outside the gene matches. This CDR3 region has 16 residues. The complete variable domain, with remaining parts taken from reference TRBV5-4 and TRBJ2-1, reads ETGVTQSPTHLIKTRGQQVTLRCSSQSGHNTVSWYQQALGQGPQFIFQYYREEENGRGNFPPRFSGLQFPNYSSELNVNALELDDSALYLCASSLPLGTRNNEQFFGPGTRLTVL.

The chain recombines TRBV2 with TRBJ2-5; 7 bases fit TRBD2. The germline V gene encodes CDR1 SNHLY and CDR2 FYNNEI. This CDR3 spans 14 amino acids. The ends lost 6 bases at V and 0 bases at J; junction bases unmatched: 4. The CDR3 nucleotides are TGTGCCAGCAGGGGACTAAGGAACCAAGAGACCCAGTACTTC. Translated: CASRGLRNQETQYF.

This chain uses TRBV4-3 with TRBJ2-3; 7 nucleotides line up with TRBD2. The CDR3 spans 15 residues. Germline V gene lookup returns CDR1 LGHNA and CDR2 YSLEER. The trim removed 1 base at V and 4 bases at J, leaving 5 bases unmatched. The CDR3 here is CASSQAAGRPDTQYF. The CDR3 DNA sequence: TGCGCCAGCAGCCAAGCAGCGGGGCGTCCAGATACGCAGTATTTT.

The chain's CDR3 is CASSLGRLLAGGSYEQYF. CDR3 bases: TGTGCCAGCAGCTTAGGGCGGCTGTTAGCGGGAGGCTCCTACGAGCAGTACTTC. The chain combines TRBV11-2 with TRBJ2-7, with 10 positions matching TRBD2. Germline V lookup: CDR1 SGHAT, CDR2 FQNNGV. V trimming: 1 base; J trimming: 0 bases; junction bases outside the gene matches: 9. The CDR3 loop spans 18 amino acids.

The chain carries TRBV19 and TRBJ1-2; 7 bases line up with TRBD1. With 6 bases clipped from V and 3 bases from J, the junction kept 7 bases outside the gene matches. The germline CDR1 and CDR2 sequences are LNHDA and SQIVND (reference sequence). This CDR3 comprises 14 residues. This CDR3 is CASRTGDFYYGYTF. CDR3 DNA sequence: TGTGCCAGTAGAACAGGGGACTTTTACTATGGCTACACCTTC.

The rearrangement uses TRBV7-2 and TRBJ1-5; 7 bases are a match to TRBD1. With 1 base clipped from V and 2 bases from J, the junction kept 2 bases outside the gene matches. CDR1 and CDR2 (germline): SGHTA, FQGNSA. CDR3 size: 15 residues. CDR3 sequence (DNA): TGTGCCAGCAGCTTAGAGGGGGCCGGCAATCAGCCCCAGCATTTT. Encoded protein: CASSLEGAGNQPQHF.

V and J are TRBV2 and TRBJ2-2; 9 bases are shared with TRBD2. The CDR3 is 13 residues long. The V gene end was trimmed by 8 bases and the J gene end by 7 bases; junction bases not matched to a gene: 5. Germline CDR1 SNHLY, CDR2 FYNNEI. The chain's CDR3 is CASVAGVGGELFF. In nucleotides, the CDR3 is TGTGCCAGCGTAGCGGGAGTTGGCGGGGAGCTGTTTTTT.

The chain joins TRBV5-1 to TRBJ1-1; D might be TRBD1 (5 bases). Per the germline V gene, CDR1 is SGHRS and CDR2 is YFSETQ. The CDR3 is made up of 13 amino acids. Trimming cost V 4 bases and J 6 bases, with 13 bases left between them. In DNA form, the CDR3 reads TGCGCCAGCAGCGGACATGTTGGGTCTGAAGCTTTCTTT. Its protein is CASSGHVGSEAFF.

The genes are TRBV27 and TRBJ2-1; D might be TRBD2 (5 bases). Germline CDR1 is MNHEY and CDR2 is SMNVEV (reference sequence). This CDR3 has 14 amino acids. The ends were cut back, 6 bases at V and 0 bases at J, with 9 bases in the middle. CDR3 region: CASRRESSYNEQFF. CDR3 DNA: TGTGCCAGCAGAAGGGAGAGCTCCTACAATGAGCAGTTCTTC.

This clone was observed a single time. The V call is TRBV14, the J call TRBJ2-1; D remains unclear. Trimming pared 5 bases from V and 4 bases from J, leaving 15 bases between. Germline V gene lookup returns CDR1 SGHDN and CDR2 FVKESK. The CDR3 extends over 15 amino acids. Here the CDR3 reads CASSTLVSTYNEQFF. CDR3 bases: TGTGCCAGCAGCACCCTGGTATCGACTTACAATGAGCAGTTCTTC.

The rearrangement uses TRBV5-8 and TRBJ2-3; 7 nucleotides match TRBD1. This CDR3 contains 14 residues. The trim removed 4 bases at V and 4 bases at J, leaving 6 bases unmatched. CDR1 is SGHTS, CDR2 YDEGEE, per germline. The CDR3 reads CASSRLQGPDTQYF. The CDR3 DNA follows: TGTGCCAGCAGCCGGTTACAGGGGCCAGATACGCAGTATTTT.

The gene calls are TRBV7-3 and TRBJ1-1; D might be TRBD1 (5 bases). Germline values: CDR1 SGHTA, CDR2 FQGTGA. Trimming cost V 5 bases and J 4 bases, with 17 bases left between them. This CDR3 region has 15 residues. The CDR3, as DNA: TGTGCCAGCAGCCTAAGCGCGGGGCCGGGCACTGAAGCTTTCTTT. This encodes CASSLSAGPGTEAFF.

The chain is built from TRBV6-6 and TRBJ2-1; no clear D gene. V lost 6 bases and J lost 8, with 11 bases in between. This CDR3 has 12 residues. Germline V gene data show CDR1 as MNHNY and CDR2 as SVGAGI (reference sequence). CDR3 DNA sequence: TGTGCCAGCAGGTCCCTAGTTGATGAGCAGTTCTTC. Translation: CASRSLVDEQFF.

This clone was counted between two and nine times. J is TRBJ1-2 and V is TRBV29-1; the D gene is possibly TRBD1 (5 bases). Between the trimmed V and J ends, which lost 1 base and 4 bases, there was a span of 16 bases. The CDR3 contains 15 residues. Germline V gene data show CDR1 as SQVTM and CDR2 as ANQGSEA. In DNA form, the CDR3 reads TGCAGCGTTGAAGCCGGGGGTGGCGATTTCTATGGCTACACCTTC. Translating gives CSVEAGGGDFYGYTF.

CDR3 loop: CVLLENYNEQFF. The DNA for the CDR3 is TGTGTCCTTTTAGAGAACTACAATGAGCAGTTCTTC. The gene calls are TRBV30 and TRBJ2-1, with D uncertain. The CDR3 has 12 amino acids. CDR1 and CDR2 (germline): GTSNPN, SVGIG (reference sequence).

The rearrangement links TRBV29-1 to TRBJ2-1; the match to TRBD2 covers 8 bases. This CDR3 has 14 amino acids. The V segment lost 2 bases and the J segment 7 bases; nucleotides outside the gene matches: 7. The germline V gene encodes CDR1 SQVTM and CDR2 ANQGSEA. Here the CDR3 reads CSVERAGVGNEQFF. In DNA, the CDR3 is TGCAGCGTTGAAAGAGCGGGAGTAGGGAATGAGCAGTTCTTC.

This clone appeared once. This sequence joins TRBV5-6 and TRBJ2-3; TRBD2 agrees at 14 bases. Germline lookup yields CDR1 SGHDT and CDR2 YYEEEE. This CDR3 spans 15 amino acids. V lost 4 bases and J lost 7; bases outside the gene matches: 5. In DNA form, the CDR3 reads TGTGCCAGCAGCGTAGGGACTAGCGGGAGTTATACGCAGTATTTT. Translating gives CASSVGTSGSYTQYF.

V usage is TRBV5-8 and J usage is TRBJ1-5; D is unresolved. CDR1 SGHTS and CDR2 YDEGEE come from the germline V gene. The CDR3 has 16 amino acids. The germline V and J ends were trimmed by 5 bases and 0 bases, with 15 bases remaining between them. The CDR3 DNA reads as TGTGCCAGCAGATCTCAGGTGCCTTATAGCAATCAGCCCCAGCATTTT. It translates to CASRSQVPYSNQPQHF.

V usage is TRBV4-3 and J usage is TRBJ2-1; 11 positions agree with TRBD2. The CDR3 extends over 18 amino acids. V was clipped by 0 bases and J by 0 bases; unmatched bases: 4. The germline V gene encodes CDR1 LGHNA and CDR2 YSLEER. Written as DNA, the CDR3 is TGCGCCAGCAGCCAAGAGGGACTAGCGGTGAGCTCCTACAATGAGCAGTTCTTC. Translated: CASSQEGLAVSSYNEQFF.

This clone was counted between two and nine times. The chain combines TRBV30 with TRBJ1-5; no clear D. With 0 bases removed from V and 1 base from J, the gap between germline ends came to 10 bases. Germline lookup yields CDR1 GTSNPN and CDR2 SVGIG (reference sequence). The length of the CDR3 is 15 residues. CDR3 sequence (DNA): TGTGCCTGGAGTGTAAGAGGAGGAAGCAATCAGCCCCAGCATTTT. Protein sequence: CAWSVRGGSNQPQHF. The variable domain in full, with the rest retrieved from reference TRBV30 and TRBJ1-5, is SQTIHQWPATLVQPVGSPLSLECTVEGTSNPNLYWYRQAAGRGLQLLFYSVGIGQISSEVPQNLSASRPQDRQFILSSKKLLLSDSGFYLCAWSVRGGSNQPQHFGDGTRLSIL.

The chain carries TRBV28 and TRBJ2-2; 8 positions agree with TRBD1. Per the germline V gene, CDR1 is MDHEN and CDR2 is SYDVKM. Trimming at V came to 2 bases and at J to 3 bases, leaving 8 bases not matched to a gene. CDR3 length: 17 amino acids. In DNA form, the CDR3 reads TGTGCCAGCAGTTTACCTGGACAGGGACCCTACACCGGGGAGCTGTTTTTT. Amino acid sequence: CASSLPGQGPYTGELFF.

This clone appeared once. The J gene is TRBJ2-1, the V gene TRBV2; D might be TRBD2 (5 bases). This CDR3 comprises 16 residues. V lost 6 bases to trimming and J lost 0 bases, with 15 bases between them. The V gene's germline CDR1 is SNHLY and CDR2 FYNNEI. The CDR3 loop reads CASRERSGSSYNEQFF. CDR3 bases: TGTGCCAGCAGGGAAAGGTCGGGGAGCTCCTACAATGAGCAGTTCTTC.

This chain uses TRBV7-2 with TRBJ2-5; 7 nucleotides agree with TRBD2. CDR3 length: 13 residues. The V and J ends lost 3 bases and 5 bases, in that order; junction bases with no gene match: 3. Germline CDR1 reads SGHTA; CDR2 reads FQGNSA. CDR3 amino acids: CASSFQGGETQYF. The CDR3 nucleotides read TGTGCCAGCAGCTTCCAGGGAGGGGAGACCCAGTACTTC.

The chain has TRBV30 and TRBJ1-1, with D unclear. This CDR3 is 13 amino acids long. V gave up 4 bases and J gave up 7 bases, with 16 bases separating them. From germline, CDR1 is GTSNPN and CDR2 SVGIG (reference sequence). The CDR3 region is CAWTQITGSEAFF. For the CDR3, the DNA is TGTGCCTGGACCCAGATAACCGGGAGTGAAGCTTTCTTT.

This clone was picked up a small number of times. This chain joins TRBV10-1 and TRBJ1-5; D gene unclear. The V and J ends lost 5 bases and 7 bases respectively, with 12 bases between them. The CDR3 has 13 residues. CDR1 WNHNN and CDR2 SYGVQD come from the germline V gene (reference sequence). In DNA, the CDR3 is TGCGCCAGCAGTCCTAACCCCGGGCAGCCCCAGCATTTT. This sequence encodes CASSPNPGQPQHF.

The V gene is TRBV5-1, the J gene TRBJ1-1; 9 nucleotides line up with TRBD1. V shed 4 bases, J shed 4 bases, and the junction held 8 bases outside the gene matches. Germline V gene lookup returns CDR1 SGHRS and CDR2 YFSETQ. The CDR3 runs 15 residues. The CDR3 DNA is TGCGCCAGCAGCCCGGGACAGGGTTTGGGCACTGAAGCTTTCTTT. Amino acid sequence: CASSPGQGLGTEAFF.

The rearrangement joins TRBV11-3 to TRBJ1-5; D not certain. V dropped 1 base and J dropped 2 bases, with 9 bases sitting between them. CDR1 and CDR2 (germline): SGHNT, YENEEA. The length of the CDR3 is 15 residues. CDR3 region: CASSLARGGNQPQHF. The CDR3 DNA reads TGTGCCAGCAGCTTAGCCCGAGGAGGCAATCAGCCCCAGCATTTT.